Listed here are 22 T cell receptor beta chains from one sample, sequenced in a study of T-cell reconstitution after alpha-beta-depleted transplantation in children. This sample's TCRbeta library carried unique molecular identifier barcodes. TCRdb used MiXCR to reprocess the PCR reads, holding one entry per CDR3 protein. The sample yields 450,000 to 600,000 distinct CDR3 sequences, approximately 29% seen once. This specimen was PBMCs from the stem cell graft donor, taken from the stem cell graft. The receptors were gathered from a human donor who donated a stem cell graft to a child with aplastic anemia.

The chain carries TRBV19 and TRBJ1-1, with no clear D. Germline CDR1 and CDR2: LNHDA and SQIVND (reference sequence). V dropped 6 bases and J dropped 0 bases, with 14 bases sitting between them. The CDR3 runs 15 residues. CDR3 nucleotides: TGTGCCAGTAGCCCAGTGGAGGCATTGAACACTGAAGCTTTCTTT. Amino acid sequence: CASSPVEALNTEAFF.

At least ten counts were recorded for this clonotype. Mismatch with germline at one junction end may stem from a read error. The chain links TRBV5-1 to TRBJ2-3; 10 positions agree with TRBD1. CDR3 length: 14 residues. Germline CDR1 and CDR2: SGHRS and YFSETQ. The CDR3 loop is CASSPGQGADTQYF. In DNA form, the CDR3 reads TGTGCCAGCAGTCCCGGACAGGGGGCAGATACGCAGTATTTT.

This clonotype occurred a few times. The chain joins TRBV10-3 to TRBJ2-6; D uncertain. The V gene lost 2 bases and the J gene lost 4 bases, with 12 bases spanning the gap. The CDR3 runs to 16 residues. Germline loops: CDR1 ENHRY, CDR2 SYGVKD. The CDR3 DNA follows: TGTGCCATCAGTGAGCCCAACATCTGGGGGGCCAACGTCCTGACTTTC. Translated, it gives CAISEPNIWGANVLTF.

The chain joins TRBV5-1 to TRBJ1-1, with TRBD1 matching over 8 bases. Germline V gene data show CDR1 as SGHRS and CDR2 as YFSETQ. The CDR3 has 15 residues. V was clipped by 5 bases and J by 1 base; unmatched bases: 7. The CDR3 DNA follows: TGCGCCAGCAGACCAACAGGGACAGGGAACACTGAAGCTTTCTTT. Translating gives CASRPTGTGNTEAFF.

The rearrangement joins TRBV9 to TRBJ1-3, with TRBD1 matching 8 bases. This CDR3 is built from 16 residues. With 0 bases clipped from V and 6 bases from J, the junction kept 8 bases outside the gene matches. Germline CDR1 reads SGDLS; CDR2 reads YYNGEE. The CDR3: CASSVAVHRGENTIYF. CDR3 bases: TGTGCCAGCAGCGTAGCGGTTCACAGGGGGGAAAACACCATATATTTT.

This clonotype has just a few counts. The genes are TRBV7-9 and TRBJ1-1; D may be TRBD1 (5 bases). The V and J ends lost 5 bases and 7 bases respectively, with 14 bases between them. CDR3 length equals 13 residues. Per germline, CDR1 SEHNR and CDR2 FQNEAQ (reference sequence). This chain's CDR3 is CASSAREQDEAFF. The DNA of the CDR3 is TGTGCCAGCAGCGCACGGGAACAGGATGAAGCTTTCTTT.

The chain carries TRBV6-1 and TRBJ1-5, with TRBD1 as a possible D gene (5 bases). CDR3 size: 15 residues. The V gene's germline CDR1 is MNHNS and CDR2 SASEGT. V was trimmed by 2 bases and J by 9 bases, leaving 17 bases between them. The CDR3 nucleotides are TGTGCCAGCAGTGAAATTTGGCAGGGAGTGCGGCCCCAGCATTTT. Translating it yields CASSEIWQGVRPQHF.

The chain has TRBV19 and TRBJ1-3; D call uncertain. CDR1 and CDR2 from the germline V gene are LNHDA and SQIVND (reference sequence). The V end lost 5 bases, the J end lost 4 bases, and 12 bases lay between the germline ends. The CDR3 spans 14 residues. The CDR3 region has the DNA TGTGCCAGTAGTGTTTGGGTGGCCGGAAACACCATATATTTT. Its protein is CASSVWVAGNTIYF.

This clonotype has only a few counts. CDR3 residues: CASSPSDGYQETQYF. The DNA for the CDR3 is TGTGCCAGCAGCCCTTCCGACGGTTATCAAGAGACCCAGTACTTC. The V call is TRBV7-9, the J call TRBJ2-5; D is undetermined. The germline gives CDR1 SEHNR, CDR2 FQNEAQ (reference sequence). V lost 5 bases to trimming and J lost 2 bases, with 15 bases between them. The CDR3 is 15 residues long.

The chain employs TRBV28 and TRBJ2-7; 7 nucleotides match TRBD2. The CDR3 length is 15 residues. Germline V gene sequence: CDR1 MDHEN, CDR2 SYDVKM. After removal of 3 bases from V and 6 bases from J, the junction contained 11 bases not matched to a gene. CDR3 protein: CASSFGGRVSVEQYF. In DNA form, the CDR3 reads TGTGCCAGCAGTTTCGGCGGGAGAGTCTCGGTCGAGCAGTACTTC.

V usage is TRBV30 and J usage is TRBJ2-7; D ambiguous. Trimming cost V 1 base and J 9 bases, with 13 bases left between them. Germline CDR1 GTSNPN, CDR2 SVGIG (reference sequence). The CDR3 runs to 12 residues. The CDR3 nucleotides read TGTGCCTGGAGTGGTCTACCCGGGTGGCAGTACTTC. This encodes CAWSGLPGWQYF.

This clonotype turned up a few times. The genes are TRBV18 and TRBJ2-7; perhaps D is TRBD1 or TRBD2 (5 bases each). This CDR3 region has 14 residues. V was shortened by 8 bases and J by 4 bases, with 18 bases between the two germline ends. From germline, CDR1 is KGHSH and CDR2 LQKENI. The CDR3 spells CASRDRNSGYEQYF. CDR3 sequence (DNA): TGTGCCAGCCGGGACCGCAACTCCGGTTACGAGCAGTACTTC. The variable domain in full, with the rest retrieved from reference TRBV18 and TRBJ2-7, is NAGVMQNPRHLVRRRGQEARLRCSPMKGHSHVYWYRQLPEEGLKFMVYLQKENIIDESGMPKERFSAEFPKEGPSILRIQQVVRGDSAAYFCASRDRNSGYEQYFGPGTRLTVT.

In its sample, this clonotype was seen a few times. This chain joins TRBV21-1 and TRBJ2-3; the table's TRBD1 call for D was not verified on the DNA. TRBV21-1 is annotated as a pseudogene. CDR3 size: 13 residues. CDR3 sequence reads: CASSGQGPDTQYF. DNA for the CDR3: TGTGCCAGCAGCGGACAGGGGCCAGATACGCAGTATTTT.

The rearrangement joins TRBV12-3 or TRBV12-4 to TRBJ2-2; the match to TRBD1 covers 9 bases. The CDR3 has 15 residues. V lost 7 bases, J lost 5 bases, and 8 bases stayed unmatched. The CDR3 reads CASTLTGGVTGELFF. CDR3 sequence (DNA): TGTGCCAGCACCCTGACAGGGGGTGTGACCGGGGAGCTGTTTTTT.

The CDR3 DNA reads TGCAGTGCTAGTCTCCCGAAGTTGCCAATGGCGGACACCGGGGAGCTGTTTTTT. Translated: CSASLPKLPMADTGELFF. The chain combines TRBV20-1 with TRBJ2-2, with D uncertain. Germline values: CDR1 DFQATT, CDR2 SNEGSKA (reference sequence). There are 18 residues in the CDR3. V was clipped by 3 bases and J by 3 bases, with 23 bases between them.

This chain uses TRBV2 with TRBJ2-1; 13 bases line up with TRBD2. The CDR3 contains 15 residues. V shed 4 bases and J 8 bases; nucleotides not matched to a gene: 5. Germline assignment: CDR1 SNHLY and CDR2 FYNNEI. This CDR3 reads CASSAGTSGTHEQFF. As DNA, the CDR3 is TGTGCCAGCAGTGCGGGGACTAGCGGGACCCATGAGCAGTTCTTC.

The chain links TRBV5-1 to TRBJ1-2; D not resolved. Trimming shortened V by 3 bases and J by 0 bases, and 18 bases separated the two germline ends. The CDR3 length is 17 residues. CDR1 is SGHRS and CDR2 is YFSETQ in the germline V gene. This CDR3 reads CASSSDVYIDSNYGYTF. The CDR3 DNA follows: TGCGCCAGCAGCTCCGACGTCTACATAGATTCTAACTATGGCTACACCTTC.

This clonotype came up a few times. Written as DNA, the CDR3 is TGTGCCAGCAGCCCTGGTGGGACCTACGAGCAGTACTTC. It translates to CASSPGGTYEQYF. V is TRBV7-3 and J is TRBJ2-7, with D unclear. The CDR3 has 13 residues. Per the germline V gene, CDR1 is SGHTA and CDR2 is FQGTGA. V shed 5 bases and J shed 2 bases, with 10 bases lying between them.

The genes are TRBV5-5 and TRBJ2-7; D is unresolved. This CDR3 is 13 amino acids long. Trimming shortened V by 2 bases and J by 2 bases, and 8 bases separated the two germline ends. Germline values: CDR1 SGHKS, CDR2 YYEKEE (reference sequence). CDR3 amino acids: CASSFGWTYEQYV. CDR3 DNA sequence: TGTGCCAGCAGCTTCGGTTGGACCTACGAGCAGTACGTC.

This clonotype was recorded many times. V usage is TRBV5-1 and J usage is TRBJ2-2, with 9 bases that match TRBD2. V dropped 4 bases and J dropped 0; count of bases not matched to a gene: 7. This CDR3 comprises 17 residues. CDR1 and CDR2 from the germline V gene are SGHRS and YFSETQ. The CDR3: CASSLRLAGTNTGELFF. CDR3 nucleotides: TGCGCCAGCAGCCTACGCCTAGCGGGGACGAACACCGGGGAGCTGTTTTTT. The full variable domain, completed using reference TRBV5-1 and TRBJ2-2, is KAGVTQTPRYLIKTRGQQVTLSCSPISGHRSVSWYQQTPGQGLQFLFEYFSETQRNKGNFPGRFSGRQFSNSRSEMNVSTLELGDSALYLCASSLRLAGTNTGELFFGEGSRLTVL.

The J gene is TRBJ2-2, the V gene TRBV6-1, with D unclear. This CDR3 region has 19 residues. The germline gives CDR1 MNHNS, CDR2 SASEGT. The V and J ends lost 6 bases and 0 bases respectively, with 23 bases between them. CDR3 region: CASSPTLGSTATNTGELFF. CDR3 DNA: TGTGCCAGCAGCCCAACTCTCGGATCGACGGCTACGAACACCGGGGAGCTGTTTTTT.

This clonotype showed up just a few times. The chain has TRBV12-3 or TRBV12-4 and TRBJ2-7, with 7 bases identical to TRBD1. The CDR3 is made up of 14 amino acids. V shed 3 bases and J 4 bases; nucleotides not matched to a gene: 6. The CDR3 nucleotides read TGTGCCAGCAGTTTTGGGACAGCCTTGTACGAGCAGTACGTC. Its translation is CASSFGTALYEQYV.